Detailed here is one T cell receptor beta chain. The table lists this clone with a count of one. This receptor's antigen is unknown. Per-base qualities were not stored, and no clone one base away is much larger. TCR CDR3 regions were amplified from genomic DNA by multiplex PCR using the deep immunoSEQ assay. Extracted genomic DNA from each cell subset was distributed evenly across all wells of several immunoSEQ 96-well plates, and each plate was treated as a replicate. For sorted subsets, 150 to 200 ng genomic DNA, equal to tens of thousands of T cell genomes, was loaded into each replicate PCR. Purified libraries were quantified with a Qubit 3.0 fluorometer, sized on a Bioanalyzer 2100, and re-quantified with the KAPA Library Quantification kit. Each immunoSEQ 96-well plate was sequenced on its own single-read 150-cycle Illumina NextSeq 550 flow cell. In the paper's pipeline: The immunoSEQ output contained only junctional sequences without quality scores, so filtering could not match that applied to full-length reads. To assign V/J genes and CDR3, sequences were annotated against IMGT germline references using PyIR, a Python wrapper for IgBLAST v1.9. Reads were removed for weak V/J assignments (E-value above 1e-6), missing CDR3, stop codons, out-of-frame junctions, or ambiguous translated residues. A V3J clonotype was defined by an identical inferred V gene, J gene, and CDR3 amino acid sequence. The percentage overlap between two repertoires was calculated by dividing the number of shared unique clonotypes by the size of the smaller repertoire. Repertoire richness was assessed with RTK rarefaction, the Chao1 estimator, and Recon v2.1 estimates of unobserved clonotypes. Generation probabilities were computed with OLGA for all TCRbeta clonotypes obtained by the gDNA method from four donors. TCRdb mirrors the immuneACCESS table, restricted to in-frame sequences. Some clones are absent from its copies; in checked studies, under half trace to an unresolved V gene, and the reason for the others is unknown. The V and J calls and clone size are taken from that table; D and trimming were inferred from the DNA. The sample data list roughly 2.1 million clones, and about 92% of these were observed just once. Of the sample, 1.5% to 2% is held by the ten largest clones.

The CDR3 covers 13 residues, taking in both the cysteine and the phenylalanine. This entry keeps only the CDR3 DNA: 39 bases, framed from base 1. V sheds 2 bases and J sheds 3 bases, leaving 6 bases between their ends. The germline V gene (reference sequence) sets CDR1 to LNHDA and CDR2 to SQIVND. This entry is derived from a study of shared clonotypes between healthy human individuals (dated by TCRdb to the early 2020s). General notes on the study: The cohort included three men and a couple of women between 18 and 49 years of age. For each donor, CD4 naive and CD4 memory were each given three plates, CD8 naive was given two plates, and CD8 memory was given one plate. Leukapheresis yielded between about 0.9 and 9.5 billion PBMCs per donor. Blood TCR repertoires of about 5 healthy adults were deeply sequenced to estimate repertoire size and the extent of clonotype sharing between individuals. To increase sequencing depth and limit assay-specific biases, different laboratories used diverse techniques to prepare libraries and sequence TCR repertoires.

CD8 naive samples were obtained by positive selection for CCR7 among CD45RO-negative cells, yielding a CD45RA+CCR7+ population from which TemRA cells were excluded. The donors were healthy, HIV-negative adults who had no recently reported acute infections or vaccinations. All donors were Caucasian adults living in Nashville, Tennessee, USA. Blood was obtained by leukapheresis, after which PBMCs were separated by Ficoll-Histopaque density gradient centrifugation and cryopreserved in liquid nitrogen vapor phase. Purity and quantity of every magnetically sorted T cell population were checked by analytical flow cytometry. Genomic DNA was isolated from every sorted fraction and measured by UV absorbance on a Nanodrop 2000c. Study-wide findings and limitations: Because the study included only a small number of donors, the genetic and exposure-history diversity represented was limited. Naive subsets generally had larger estimated clonotype richness than memory subsets did. Sampling was limited to blood, and TCR repertoires in tissue likely differ from TCR repertoires in blood. Rarefaction of sorted-subset datasets indicated incomplete sequencing despite the large sequencing depth. Compared with non-shared clonotypes, clonotypes shared by all four sorted-subset donors had higher generation probabilities. Pairwise subsampling indicated that sequencing depth was expected to affect the degree of clonotype sharing among donors. Across a handful of donors, approximately 4.9% of naive CD4, more than 3% of naive CD8, 2.3% of memory CD4, and 0.3% to 0.45% of memory CD8 clonotypes were shared.

The V and J segments used are TRBV19 and TRBJ2-3, with no confidently assigned D gene. This TCR derives from a man between 18 and 35 years old in good health. Some clones in this sample may be carry-over from other donors' samples. The specimen was naive CD8+ T cells from PBMCs. Sample cell subset or site, as interpreted from the label and publication: CD45RA+CCR7+. The DNA sequence reads TGTGCCAGTAGTATACAGAGGACAGATACGCAGTATTTT. This codes for CASSIQRTDTQYF.